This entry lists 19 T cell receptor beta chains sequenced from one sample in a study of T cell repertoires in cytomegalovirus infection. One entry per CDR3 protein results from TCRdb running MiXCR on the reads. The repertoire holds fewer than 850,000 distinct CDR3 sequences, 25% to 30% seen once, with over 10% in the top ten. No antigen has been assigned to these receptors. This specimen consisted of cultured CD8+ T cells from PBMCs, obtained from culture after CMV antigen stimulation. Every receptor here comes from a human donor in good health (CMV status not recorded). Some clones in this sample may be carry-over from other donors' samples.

The CDR3 protein is CASSLEATGGNQPQHF. CDR3 sequence (DNA): TGTGCCAGCAGCTTAGAAGCTACAGGGGGCAATCAGCCCCAGCATTTT. This sequence joins TRBV7-9 and TRBJ1-5; 7 bases align to TRBD1. The germline V gene encodes CDR1 SEHNR and CDR2 FQNEAQ (reference sequence). The CDR3 is made up of 16 amino acids. V lost 1 base to trimming and J lost 2 bases; unmatched junction nucleotides: 5.

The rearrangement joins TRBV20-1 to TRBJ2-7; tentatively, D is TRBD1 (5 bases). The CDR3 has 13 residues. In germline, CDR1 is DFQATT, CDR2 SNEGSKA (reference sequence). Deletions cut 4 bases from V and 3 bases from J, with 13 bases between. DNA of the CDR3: TGCAGTGCTAATTCCCGACAGCACTACGAGCAGTACTTC. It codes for CSANSRQHYEQYF.

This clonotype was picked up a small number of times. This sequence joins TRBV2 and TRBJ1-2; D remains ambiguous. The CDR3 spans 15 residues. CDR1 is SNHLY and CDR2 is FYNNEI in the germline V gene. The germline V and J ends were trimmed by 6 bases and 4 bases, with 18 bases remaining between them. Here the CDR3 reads CASRDSIARFYGYTF. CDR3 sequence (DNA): TGTGCCAGCAGAGATTCCATCGCCCGATTCTATGGCTACACCTTC.

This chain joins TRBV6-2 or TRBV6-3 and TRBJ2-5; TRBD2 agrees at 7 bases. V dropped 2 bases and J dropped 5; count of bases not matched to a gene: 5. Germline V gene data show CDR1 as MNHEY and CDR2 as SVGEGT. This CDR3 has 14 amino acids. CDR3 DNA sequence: TGTGCCAGCAGTTACGTGGCGGGGGTTGAGACCCAGTACTTC. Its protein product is CASSYVAGVETQYF.

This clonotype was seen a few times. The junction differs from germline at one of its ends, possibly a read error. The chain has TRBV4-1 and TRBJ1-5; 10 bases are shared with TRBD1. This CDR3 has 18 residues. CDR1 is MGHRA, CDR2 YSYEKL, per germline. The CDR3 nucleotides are TGTGCCAGCAGCCAACCCCGACAGGGGGCAAGGTGGGATCAGCCCCAGCATTTT. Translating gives CASSQPRQGARWDQPQHF.

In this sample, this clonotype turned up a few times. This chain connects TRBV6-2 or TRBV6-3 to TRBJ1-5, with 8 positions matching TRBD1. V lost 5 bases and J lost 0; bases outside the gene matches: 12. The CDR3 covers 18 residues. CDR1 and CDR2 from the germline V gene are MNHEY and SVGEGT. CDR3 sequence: CASSTNRDRTYSNQPQHF. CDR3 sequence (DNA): TGTGCCAGCAGTACGAACCGGGACAGGACATATAGCAATCAGCCCCAGCATTTT.

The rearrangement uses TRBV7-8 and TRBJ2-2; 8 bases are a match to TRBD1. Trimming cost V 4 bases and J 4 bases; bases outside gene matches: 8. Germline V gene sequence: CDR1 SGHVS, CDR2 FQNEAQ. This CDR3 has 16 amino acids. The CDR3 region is CASSWTGIEGTGELFF. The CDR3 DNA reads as TGTGCCAGCAGCTGGACAGGGATCGAGGGCACCGGGGAGCTGTTTTTT.

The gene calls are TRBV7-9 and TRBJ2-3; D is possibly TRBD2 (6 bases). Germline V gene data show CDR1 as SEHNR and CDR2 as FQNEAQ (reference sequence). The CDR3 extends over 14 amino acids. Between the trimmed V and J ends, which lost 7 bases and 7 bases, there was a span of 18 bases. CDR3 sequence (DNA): TGTGCCAGCATCCTCGGAGGGCTGACAAATACGCAGTATTTT. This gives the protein CASILGGLTNTQYF.

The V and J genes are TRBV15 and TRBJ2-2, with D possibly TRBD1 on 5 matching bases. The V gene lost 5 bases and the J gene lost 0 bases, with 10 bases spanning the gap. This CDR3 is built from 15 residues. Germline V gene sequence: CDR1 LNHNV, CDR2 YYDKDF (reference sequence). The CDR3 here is CATSLDSANTGELFF. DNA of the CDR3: TGTGCCACCAGCCTAGACAGCGCGAACACCGGGGAGCTGTTTTTT. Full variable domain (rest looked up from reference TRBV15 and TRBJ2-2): DAMVIQNPRYQVTQFGKPVTLSCSQTLNHNVMYWYQQKSSQAPKLLFHYYDKDFNNEADTPDNFQSRRPNTSFCFLDIRSPGLGDTAMYLCATSLDSANTGELFFGEGSRLTVL.

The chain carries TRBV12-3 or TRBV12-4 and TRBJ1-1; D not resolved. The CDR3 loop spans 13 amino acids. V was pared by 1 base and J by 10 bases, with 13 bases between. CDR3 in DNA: TGTGCCAGCAGTTTAGGGATTCTCCGGGGAGCTTTCTTT. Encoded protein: CASSLGILRGAFF.

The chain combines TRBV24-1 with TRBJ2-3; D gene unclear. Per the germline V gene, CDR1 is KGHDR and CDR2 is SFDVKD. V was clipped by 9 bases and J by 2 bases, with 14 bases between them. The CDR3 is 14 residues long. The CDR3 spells CATGFGGYTDTQYF. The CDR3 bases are TGTGCCACCGGGTTTGGCGGTTACACAGATACGCAGTATTTT.

CDR3 protein: CASSPFGQGGNSPLHF. CDR3 sequence (DNA): TGTGCCAGCAGTCCATTCGGACAGGGAGGTAATTCACCCCTCCACTTT. The chain has TRBV27 and TRBJ1-6, with TRBD1 identical over 8 bases. The CDR3 runs to 16 residues. Germline CDR1 MNHEY, CDR2 SMNVEV (reference sequence). J was trimmed by 6 bases and V by 5 bases; bases with no gene match: 9.

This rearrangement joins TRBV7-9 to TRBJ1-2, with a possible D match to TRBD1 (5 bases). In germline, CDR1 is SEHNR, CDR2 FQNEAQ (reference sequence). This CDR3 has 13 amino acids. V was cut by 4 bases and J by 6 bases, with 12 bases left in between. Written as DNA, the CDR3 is TGTGCCAGCAGCTGGAGAGGGGATCATGGCTACACCTTC. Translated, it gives CASSWRGDHGYTF.

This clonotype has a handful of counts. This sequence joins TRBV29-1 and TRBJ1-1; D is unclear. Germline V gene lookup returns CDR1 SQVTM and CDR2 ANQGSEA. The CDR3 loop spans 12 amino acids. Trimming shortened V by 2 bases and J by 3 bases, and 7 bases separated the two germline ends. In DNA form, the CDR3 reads TGCAGCGTTGAACCCGGGGACACTGAAGCTTTCTTT. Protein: CSVEPGDTEAFF.

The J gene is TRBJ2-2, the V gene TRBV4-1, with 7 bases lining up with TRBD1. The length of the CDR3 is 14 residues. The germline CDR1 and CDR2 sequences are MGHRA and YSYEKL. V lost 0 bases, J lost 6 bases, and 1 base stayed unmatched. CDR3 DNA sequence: TGCGCCAGCAGCCAAGACACAGGGGCCGGGGAGCTGTTTTTT. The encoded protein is CASSQDTGAGELFF.

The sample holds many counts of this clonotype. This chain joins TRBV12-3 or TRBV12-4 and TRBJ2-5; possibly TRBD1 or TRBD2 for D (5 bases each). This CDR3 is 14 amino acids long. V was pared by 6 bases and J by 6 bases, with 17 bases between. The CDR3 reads CASRRGLFGKTQYF. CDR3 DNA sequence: TGTGCCAGCAGGAGGGGTCTGTTCGGGAAGACCCAGTACTTC.

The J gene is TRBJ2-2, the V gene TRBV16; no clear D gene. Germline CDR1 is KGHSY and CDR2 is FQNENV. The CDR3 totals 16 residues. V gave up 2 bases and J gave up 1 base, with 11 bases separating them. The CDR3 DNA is TGTGCCAGCAGCCAAGTACCAACAAAGAACACCGGGGAGCTGTTTTTT. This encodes CASSQVPTKNTGELFF.

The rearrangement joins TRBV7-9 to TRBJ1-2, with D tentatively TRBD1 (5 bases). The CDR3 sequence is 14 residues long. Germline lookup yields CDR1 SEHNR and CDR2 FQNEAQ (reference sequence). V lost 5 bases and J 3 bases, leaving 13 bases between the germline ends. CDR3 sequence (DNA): TGTGCCAGCAGCCCGGGACTCTGGGACTATGGCTACACCTTC. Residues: CASSPGLWDYGYTF.

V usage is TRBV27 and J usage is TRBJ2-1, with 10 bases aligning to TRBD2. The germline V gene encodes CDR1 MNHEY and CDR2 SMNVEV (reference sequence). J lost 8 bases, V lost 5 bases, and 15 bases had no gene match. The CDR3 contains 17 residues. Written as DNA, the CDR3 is TGTGCCAGCAGTCCGATCCCCACTAGCGGGGCCCCTGATGAGCAGTTCTTC. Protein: CASSPIPTSGAPDEQFF.